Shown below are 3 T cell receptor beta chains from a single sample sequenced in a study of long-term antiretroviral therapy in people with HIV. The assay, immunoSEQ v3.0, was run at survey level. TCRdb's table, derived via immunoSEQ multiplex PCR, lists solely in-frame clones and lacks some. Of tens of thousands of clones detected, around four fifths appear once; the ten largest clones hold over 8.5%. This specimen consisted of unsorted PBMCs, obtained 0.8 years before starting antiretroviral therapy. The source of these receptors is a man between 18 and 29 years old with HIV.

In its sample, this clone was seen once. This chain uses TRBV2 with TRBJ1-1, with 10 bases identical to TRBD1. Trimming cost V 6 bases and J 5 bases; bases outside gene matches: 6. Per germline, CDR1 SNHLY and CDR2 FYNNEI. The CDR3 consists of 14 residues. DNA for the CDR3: TGTGCCAGCAGAGAGACAGGGGGCCGGACTGAAGCTTTCTTT. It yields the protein CASRETGGRTEAFF.

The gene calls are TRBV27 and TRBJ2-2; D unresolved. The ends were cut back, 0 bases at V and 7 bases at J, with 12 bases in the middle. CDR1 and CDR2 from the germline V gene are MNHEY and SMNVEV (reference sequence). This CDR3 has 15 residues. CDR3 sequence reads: CASSLSIMGNGELFF. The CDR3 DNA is TGTGCCAGCAGTTTATCGATAATGGGGAACGGGGAGCTGTTTTTT.

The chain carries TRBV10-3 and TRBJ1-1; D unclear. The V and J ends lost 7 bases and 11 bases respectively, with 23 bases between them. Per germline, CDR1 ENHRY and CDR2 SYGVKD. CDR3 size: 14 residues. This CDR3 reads CAITLNSDPRTAFF. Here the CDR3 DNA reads TGTGCCATCACCCTTAATTCGGACCCCCGGACGGCTTTCTTT.